Presented here are 12 T cell receptor beta chains from one specimen sequenced in a study of neurological immune-mediated disorders. TCRdb fed the 5' RACE reads into MiXCR, producing one record per CDR3 protein. The data hold 84,000 or so distinct CDR3 sequences, with around 4.7% observed a single time. The sample's time point: longitudinal time-point 3. Specimen: PBMCs. Source of these receptors: a woman aged 60 to 75 with multiple sclerosis.

This clonotype was seen many times. The chain employs TRBV5-1 and TRBJ2-3; possible D gene TRBD2, 5 bases. CDR3 length equals 15 residues. CDR1 and CDR2 (germline): SGHRS, YFSETQ. The ends were cut back, 1 base at V and 2 bases at J, with 11 bases in the middle. CDR3 amino acids: CASSLRGVDTDTQYF. The CDR3 nucleotides read TGCGCCAGCAGCTTGCGGGGTGTCGACACAGATACGCAGTATTTT.

This clonotype appeared many times. The gene calls are TRBV7-2 and TRBJ2-7; D is unresolved. Germline V gene data show CDR1 as SGHTA and CDR2 as FQGNSA. Trimming removed 1 base at V and 3 bases at J, with 4 bases between. This CDR3 spans 12 amino acids. CDR3 amino acids: CASSLGDYEQYF. As DNA, the CDR3 is TGTGCCAGCAGCTTAGGGGACTACGAGCAGTACTTC.

This clonotype was counted many times. This chain connects TRBV2 to TRBJ1-1, with 10 bases matching TRBD1. CDR3 length: 16 amino acids. Germline trimming cut 6 bases from V and 1 base from J; bases unmatched to any gene: 8. The V gene's germline CDR1 is SNHLY and CDR2 FYNNEI. CDR3 protein: CASSLDRGLPNTEAFF. CDR3 coding DNA: TGTGCCAGCAGCCTAGACAGGGGGCTACCGAACACTGAAGCTTTCTTT.

This clonotype was detected ten times or more. This chain connects TRBV20-1 to TRBJ2-1; D is perhaps TRBD2 (6 bases). Trimming pared 7 bases from V and 7 bases from J, leaving 23 bases between. The CDR3 loop spans 15 amino acids. Germline-derived CDR1 and CDR2 are DFQATT and SNEGSKA (reference sequence). CDR3: CSGHDGRFSGNEQFF. CDR3 nucleotides: TGCAGTGGTCACGATGGCCGGTTTAGCGGAAATGAGCAGTTCTTC.

This clonotype has at least ten counts. J is TRBJ2-2 and V is TRBV7-2; no definite D call. CDR1 and CDR2 from the germline V gene are SGHTA and FQGNSA. CDR3 length: 12 residues. V lost 8 bases and J lost 3, with 7 bases in between. CDR3 amino acids: CASLGYTGELFF. The CDR3 nucleotides read TGTGCCAGCTTGGGTTACACCGGGGAGCTGTTTTTT.

This clonotype was seen ten or more times. The chain joins TRBV5-1 to TRBJ1-1; 7 bases align to TRBD1. Unmatched junction bases numbered 10, after V lost 4 bases and J lost 1 base. CDR3 length: 16 amino acids. The germline V gene encodes CDR1 SGHRS and CDR2 YFSETQ. The CDR3 DNA follows: TGCGCCAGCAGCCTCCGGCCGGGGACAGCGAACACTGAAGCTTTCTTT. Residues: CASSLRPGTANTEAFF.

This clonotype was observed many times. The rearrangement uses TRBV20-1 and TRBJ1-2; the match to TRBD1 covers 8 bases. Trimming took 2 bases from V and 10 from J; bases not matched to a gene: 9. The germline V gene has CDR1 DFQATT and CDR2 SNEGSKA (reference sequence). This CDR3 has 13 residues. Here the CDR3 reads CSARLGVQGAYTF. CDR3 in DNA: TGCAGTGCTAGATTAGGGGTCCAGGGGGCCTACACCTTC.

This clonotype was counted many times. The J gene is TRBJ2-1, the V gene TRBV10-1; 9 bases are shared with TRBD1. The CDR3 consists of 14 residues. Germline-derived CDR1 and CDR2 are WNHNN and SYGVQD (reference sequence). V gave up 8 bases and J gave up 3 bases; unmatched junction bases: 5. The CDR3 region has the DNA TGCGCCAGCGCGGACAGGGGTCACTACAATGAGCAGTTCTTC. Its protein is CASADRGHYNEQFF.

This clonotype was observed at least ten times. The chain joins TRBV4-2 to TRBJ1-3; D is ambiguous. The length of the CDR3 is 15 residues. Germline V gene sequence: CDR1 LGHNA, CDR2 YNFKEQ. V was trimmed by 4 bases and J by 0 bases, leaving 10 bases between them. The CDR3 nucleotides read TGTGCCAGCAGCCCTTCCAGACTCTCTGGAAACACCATATATTTT. The encoded protein is CASSPSRLSGNTIYF.

The sample holds many counts of this clonotype. The chain has TRBV6-4 and TRBJ2-1, with TRBD2 matching over 12 bases. The CDR3 contains 16 residues. J lost 5 bases, V lost 6 bases, and 8 bases had no gene match. CDR1 is MRHNA and CDR2 is SNTAGT in the germline V gene. The chain's CDR3 is CASRRLAGAINNEQFF. The CDR3 nucleotides are TGTGCCAGCAGAAGACTAGCGGGGGCTATCAACAATGAGCAGTTCTTC.

In its sample, this clonotype was seen many times. This chain joins TRBV25-1 and TRBJ2-7; D perhaps matches TRBD1 (6 bases). The CDR3 is made up of 15 amino acids. Germline-derived CDR1 and CDR2 are MGHDK and SYGVNS. Trimming took 4 bases from V and 0 from J, leaving 13 bases between them. The DNA of the CDR3 is TGTGCCAGCAGTGCTCCCGGGACAAACTCCTACGAGCAGTACTTC. This encodes CASSAPGTNSYEQYF.

This clonotype was picked up many times. This chain joins TRBV20-1 and TRBJ1-5; 8 bases are a match to TRBD1. The CDR3 runs to 13 residues. Losses at the gene ends were 5 bases for V and 3 bases for J; bases not matched to a gene: 3. Germline V gene lookup returns CDR1 DFQATT and CDR2 SNEGSKA (reference sequence). The CDR3 sequence is CSAWTGNNQPQHF. CDR3 nucleotide sequence: TGCAGTGCTTGGACAGGGAACAATCAGCCCCAGCATTTT.